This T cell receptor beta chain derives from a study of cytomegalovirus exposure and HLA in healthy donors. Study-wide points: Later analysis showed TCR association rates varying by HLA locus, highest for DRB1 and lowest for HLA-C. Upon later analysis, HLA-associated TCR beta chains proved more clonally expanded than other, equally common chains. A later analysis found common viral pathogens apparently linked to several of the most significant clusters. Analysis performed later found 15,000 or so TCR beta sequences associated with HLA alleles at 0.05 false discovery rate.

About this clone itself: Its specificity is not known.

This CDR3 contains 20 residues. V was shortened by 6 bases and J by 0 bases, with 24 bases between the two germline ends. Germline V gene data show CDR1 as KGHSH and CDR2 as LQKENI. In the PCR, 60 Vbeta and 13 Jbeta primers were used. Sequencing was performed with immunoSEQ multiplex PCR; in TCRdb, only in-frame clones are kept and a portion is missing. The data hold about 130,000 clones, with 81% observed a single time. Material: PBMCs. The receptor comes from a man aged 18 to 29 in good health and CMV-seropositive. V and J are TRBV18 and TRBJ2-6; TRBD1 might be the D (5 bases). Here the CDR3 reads CASSRWGGEGQSSGANVLTF. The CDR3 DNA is TGTGCCAGCTCGCGGTGGGGCGGTGAAGGCCAAAGCTCTGGGGCCAACGTCCTGACTTTC.